Detailed here is one T cell receptor (beta chain). As yet, its antigen is unknown. Measured with immunoSEQ multiplex PCR; TCRdb has only the in-frame clones, and not every one. The sample holds 110,000 or so clones; roughly nine tenths are singletons and the top ten take over 0.5%. The data were taken from a study of Tregs in tolerant kidney transplant recipients. Study-level findings and limits: The small number of patients limits these findings pending further validation. Expanding Tregs on activated donor B cells appeared to best identify donor-specific TCRbeta clones.

Germline CDR1 reads MNHEY; CDR2 reads SMNVEV (reference sequence). The CDR3 contains 15 residues. The V end lost 6 bases, the J end lost 6 bases, and 18 bases lay between the germline ends. The chain carries TRBV27 and TRBJ1-5, with D perhaps matching TRBD1 (6 bases). The clonotype was recovered from a human donor in good health. Material: CD4+ T cells from blood. CDR3 DNA sequence: TGTGCCAGCAGCTGGGGGGGGGCGGTAGGTCAGCCCCAGCATTTT. Its translation: CASSWGGAVGQPQHF.